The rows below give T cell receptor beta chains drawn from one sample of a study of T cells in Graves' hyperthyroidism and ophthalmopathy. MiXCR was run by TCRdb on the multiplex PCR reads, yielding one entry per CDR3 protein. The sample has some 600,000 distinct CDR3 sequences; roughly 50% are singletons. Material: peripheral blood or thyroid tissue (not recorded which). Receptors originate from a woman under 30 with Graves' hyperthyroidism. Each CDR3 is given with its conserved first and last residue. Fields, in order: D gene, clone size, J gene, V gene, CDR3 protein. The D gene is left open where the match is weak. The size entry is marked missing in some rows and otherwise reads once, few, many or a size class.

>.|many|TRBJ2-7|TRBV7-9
CASSLDFDEQYF
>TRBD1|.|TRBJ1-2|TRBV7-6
CASSESGTADGYTF
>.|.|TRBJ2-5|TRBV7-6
CASSSSLRTDQETRYF
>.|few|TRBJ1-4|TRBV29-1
CSAASDTTNEKLFF
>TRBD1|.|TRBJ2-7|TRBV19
CASSIPGQVPYEQYF
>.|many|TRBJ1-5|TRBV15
CATSREKGGGNQPQHF
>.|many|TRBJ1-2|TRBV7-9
CASSLALNYGYTF
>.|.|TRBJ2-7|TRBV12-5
CASGLATGLYEQYF
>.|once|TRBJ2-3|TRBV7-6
CASSLVDARDTQYF
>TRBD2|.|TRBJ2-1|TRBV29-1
CSVTGLANEQFF
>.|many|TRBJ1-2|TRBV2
CASTGRGVDGYTF
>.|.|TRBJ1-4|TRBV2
CASSLQVFNEKLFF
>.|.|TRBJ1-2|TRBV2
CASSERVGSYGYTF
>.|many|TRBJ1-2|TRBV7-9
CASSSTSGPNYGYTF
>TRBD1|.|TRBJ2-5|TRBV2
CASSRLLGQGEETQYF
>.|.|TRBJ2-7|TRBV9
CASSATVRSDEQYF
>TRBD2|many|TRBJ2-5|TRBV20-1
CSARDPGGIQETQYF
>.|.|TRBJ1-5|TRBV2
CASSEAGQGAQHF
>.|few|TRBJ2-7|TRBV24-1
CATSDPSGNSYEQYF
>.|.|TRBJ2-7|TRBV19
CASSSPRSPYEQYF
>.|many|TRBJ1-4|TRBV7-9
CASSLAEMGVFF
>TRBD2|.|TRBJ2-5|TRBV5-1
CASSTGLAGNIETQYF